The next 24 T cell receptor beta chains were all read from a single sample in a study of regulatory T cells in long-lasting Graves disease. Time point specified: newly diagnosed GD, antithyroid drugs for less than 3 months. Extracted RNA from PBMCs served as the source of the TCR library. To make TCR beta libraries, researchers used iRepertoire HTBI primers and Arm-PCR of CDR3 regions. MiXCR, run by TCRdb on the multiplex PCR reads, gives a single entry per CDR3 protein. The table has around 400,000 distinct CDR3 sequences, about 11% seen once. This same sample was also part of a study on T cells in Graves' hyperthyroidism and ophthalmopathy.

The material sequenced was peripheral blood mononuclear cells (PBMCs), taken at new diagnosis, from a patient treated with antithyroid drugs. All receptors come from a woman younger than 30 with Graves disease.

A few counts support this clonotype. The chain combines TRBV29-1 with TRBJ2-2; D gene uncertain. The germline V and J ends were trimmed by 5 bases and 6 bases, with 13 bases remaining between them. Germline V gene sequence: CDR1 SQVTM, CDR2 ANQGSEA. This CDR3 comprises 13 residues. CDR3 in amino acids: CSVQAQASGELFF. The DNA for the CDR3 is TGCAGCGTTCAAGCCCAGGCGTCCGGGGAGCTGTTTTTT.

In this sample, this clonotype turned up many times. The chain joins TRBV18 to TRBJ2-1; 14 positions agree with TRBD2. V lost 3 bases to trimming and J lost 10 bases; unmatched junction nucleotides: 8. Germline-derived CDR1 and CDR2 are KGHSH and LQKENI. The CDR3 spans 16 residues. The CDR3 here is CASSPGLAGASGEQFF. In DNA form, the CDR3 reads TGTGCCAGCTCACCGGGACTAGCGGGGGCCAGCGGAGAGCAGTTCTTC.

This clonotype appeared many times. This chain joins TRBV6-1 and TRBJ2-1; possible D gene TRBD1, 6 bases. The CDR3 extends over 16 amino acids. Germline V lookup: CDR1 MNHNS, CDR2 SASEGT. V lost 5 bases and J lost 4, with 18 bases in between. CDR3 DNA: TGTGCCAGCAGTCCCCCCGACAGGAGTGGTTACAATGAGCAGTTCTTC. It yields the protein CASSPPDRSGYNEQFF.

V usage is TRBV19 and J usage is TRBJ2-1; D gene unclear. The CDR3 totals 14 residues. V lost 3 bases and J lost 5, with 11 bases in between. The germline CDR1 and CDR2 sequences are LNHDA and SQIVND (reference sequence). CDR3 residues: CASSIGRGHNEQFF. The CDR3 DNA sequence: TGTGCCAGTAGTATCGGTCGAGGACACAATGAGCAGTTCTTC.

This clonotype appeared many times. This sequence joins TRBV6-1 and TRBJ2-1; D not certain. V dropped 6 bases and J dropped 9 bases, with 15 bases sitting between them. Germline V gene sequence: CDR1 MNHNS, CDR2 SASEGT. This CDR3 spans 13 amino acids. The CDR3 loop is CASRSPPLGEQFF. The CDR3 DNA follows: TGTGCCAGCAGATCGCCCCCTTTGGGTGAGCAGTTCTTC.

This clonotype came up a few times. This chain joins TRBV12-3 or TRBV12-4 and TRBJ1-2, with D hard to call. V was cut by 4 bases and J by 8 bases, with 14 bases left in between. CDR3 length: 13 residues. CDR3 in DNA: TGTGCCAGCAGTTCCACGCGACGAAGGGGCTACACCTTC. Encoded protein: CASSSTRRRGYTF.

The count of this clonotype is one. The chain combines TRBV29-1 with TRBJ2-2; D call uncertain. Germline V CDR1 and CDR2: SQVTM, ANQGSEA. The V gene lost 2 bases and the J gene lost 7 bases, with 14 bases spanning the gap. This CDR3 comprises 14 residues. Here the CDR3 reads CSVELRNLGGELFF. The CDR3 DNA reads TGCAGCGTTGAACTTCGGAACTTGGGCGGGGAGCTGTTTTTT.

This clonotype was seen many times. The rearrangement joins TRBV9 to TRBJ2-5, with 7 positions matching TRBD1. The ends lost 2 bases at V and 2 bases at J; junction bases unmatched: 9. In germline, CDR1 is SGDLS, CDR2 YYNGEE. The CDR3 is made up of 16 amino acids. CDR3 region: CASSVRRTGGQETQYF. CDR3 in DNA: TGTGCCAGCAGCGTCCGCCGGACAGGCGGACAAGAGACCCAGTACTTC.

The chain recombines TRBV7-9 with TRBJ1-6; D is undetermined. Trimming removed 1 base from V and 0 bases from J, with 16 bases in between. Germline-derived CDR1 and CDR2 are SEHNR and FQNEAQ (reference sequence). The CDR3 covers 19 residues. CDR3: CASSLGPLALPSYNSPLHF. DNA for the CDR3: TGTGCCAGCAGCTTAGGCCCCTTGGCTCTACCCTCCTATAATTCACCCCTCCACTTT.

A few counts support this clonotype. The V gene is TRBV7-2, the J gene TRBJ1-1; D not certain. With 5 bases removed from V and 5 bases from J, the gap between germline ends came to 12 bases. The CDR3 contains 13 residues. Germline CDR1 and CDR2: SGHTA and FQGNSA. CDR3 protein: CASSLNPRTEAFF. The CDR3 region has the DNA TGTGCCAGCAGCCTCAACCCTAGGACTGAAGCTTTCTTT.

This clonotype was recorded many times. The chain carries TRBV2 and TRBJ2-7; TRBD1 matches at 7 bases. After removal of 6 bases from V and 3 bases from J, the junction contained 5 bases not matched to a gene. The CDR3 is made up of 13 amino acids. From germline, CDR1 is SNHLY and CDR2 FYNNEI. This CDR3 reads CASRIQGSYEQYV. The DNA for the CDR3 is TGTGCCAGCAGAATACAGGGGAGCTACGAGCAGTACGTC.

This clonotype was counted many times. The chain joins TRBV2 to TRBJ2-5; no firm D call. CDR3 length equals 11 residues. Germline CDR1 SNHLY, CDR2 FYNNEI. Trimming stripped 10 bases from V and 4 bases from J, with 10 bases between. The CDR3 sequence: CATTEVETQYF. CDR3 coding DNA: TGTGCCACCACCGAAGTAGAGACCCAGTACTTC. Full variable domain (outside the CDR3, taken from reference TRBV2 and TRBJ2-5): EPEVTQTPSHQVTQMGQEVILRCVPISNHLYFYWYRQILGQKVEFLVSFYNNEISEKSEIFDDQFSVERPDGSNFTLKIRSTKLEDSAMYFCATTEVETQYFGPGTRLLVL.

In this sample, this clonotype turned up many times. The chain combines TRBV7-2 with TRBJ2-2; tentative D call: TRBD2 (6 bases). The CDR3 is 17 residues long. Trimming left V 4 bases short and J 4 bases short, with 19 bases between. Germline assignment: CDR1 SGHTA and CDR2 FQGNSA. DNA of the CDR3: TGTGCCAGCAGCTCCAGTACCCAGGGACTCCGCACCGGGGAGCTGTTTTTT. Protein product: CASSSSTQGLRTGELFF.

This clonotype was counted only a few times. This chain links TRBV12-3 or TRBV12-4 with TRBJ1-2; D not resolved. The CDR3 is 16 amino acids. V dropped 6 bases and J dropped 2 bases, with 19 bases sitting between them. The CDR3 DNA is TGTGCCAGCAGCCAGTACGGACCCGGGGTCAACTATGGCTACACCTTC. Translation gives CASSQYGPGVNYGYTF.

The chain combines TRBV7-9 with TRBJ2-1; 10 bases match TRBD1. Unmatched junction bases numbered 12, after V lost 2 bases and J lost 8 bases. This CDR3 has 17 residues. The germline V gene has CDR1 SEHNR and CDR2 FQNEAQ (reference sequence). The CDR3 nucleotides read TGTGCCAGCAGCTTACGACCGGGACAGGGGAATAGCGATGAGCAGTTCTTC. Amino acids: CASSLRPGQGNSDEQFF.

This clonotype was detected many times. J is TRBJ2-3 and V is TRBV20-1; 7 bases map to TRBD2. This CDR3 spans 17 amino acids. V shed 1 base and J 0 bases; nucleotides not matched to a gene: 10. The germline gives CDR1 DFQATT, CDR2 SNEGSKA (reference sequence). The CDR3 sequence is CSARAGYGRGSTDTQYF. CDR3 bases: TGCAGTGCTAGAGCGGGTTATGGGCGGGGGAGCACAGATACGCAGTATTTT.

This clonotype was found many times. V is TRBV12-3 or TRBV12-4 and J is TRBJ2-6; 10 positions match TRBD1. J was trimmed by 0 bases and V by 0 bases; bases with no gene match: 17. The CDR3 totals 23 residues. The CDR3 DNA reads TGTGCCAGCAGTTTAGCGGGTACCGGGACAGGGGACCTCAAAACCTCTGGGGCCAACGTCCTGACTTTC. It translates to CASSLAGTGTGDLKTSGANVLTF.

Many counts were recorded for this clonotype. V gene TRBV5-5 combines with J gene TRBJ2-2, with TRBD1 identical over 11 bases. CDR1 SGHKS and CDR2 YYEKEE come from the germline V gene (reference sequence). J lost 5 bases, V lost 5 bases, and 8 bases had no gene match. This CDR3 has 16 amino acids. The chain's CDR3 is CASRLAGQGGTGELFF. CDR3 DNA: TGTGCCAGCAGGCTGGCGGGACAGGGGGGTACCGGGGAGCTGTTTTTT.

Many counts were recorded for this clonotype. The chain links TRBV20-1 to TRBJ1-1; TRBD1 aligns across 7 bases. V trimming: 4 bases; J trimming: 0 bases; junction bases outside the gene matches: 14. CDR1 DFQATT and CDR2 SNEGSKA come from the germline V gene (reference sequence). The CDR3 spans 17 residues. CDR3 amino acids: CSAMIGRDRFMNTEAFF. In nucleotides, the CDR3 is TGCAGTGCTATGATAGGCCGGGACAGATTCATGAACACTGAAGCTTTCTTT.

This clonotype has a count of ten or more. The chain has TRBV30 and TRBJ1-2; 7 nucleotides match TRBD1. The CDR3 contains 15 residues. Germline trimming cut 7 bases from V and 0 bases from J; bases unmatched to any gene: 11. From germline, CDR1 is GTSNPN and CDR2 SVGIG (reference sequence). Written as DNA, the CDR3 is TGTGCCTTATCCAAAACAGGGGATACTAACTATGGCTACACCTTC. It codes for CALSKTGDTNYGYTF.

Only a few counts were recorded for this clonotype. The J gene is TRBJ2-3, the V gene TRBV5-6; D remains unclear. The germline CDR1 and CDR2 sequences are SGHDT and YYEEEE. The ends were cut back, 0 bases at V and 9 bases at J, with 14 bases in the middle. CDR3 length: 14 residues. The DNA for the CDR3 is TGTGCCAGCAGCTTGGATTCCGGACCCCGCACGCAGTATTTT. This sequence encodes CASSLDSGPRTQYF.

This clonotype was seen repeatedly, ten times or more. The V and J genes are TRBV2 and TRBJ1-5, with 7 bases fitting TRBD1. Germline lookup yields CDR1 SNHLY and CDR2 FYNNEI. V gave up 3 bases and J gave up 4 bases; unmatched junction bases: 6. The CDR3 sequence is 15 residues long. The CDR3 DNA follows: TGTGCCAGCAGTGAGACAGGGATATTAAATCAGCCCCAGCATTTT. Translated: CASSETGILNQPQHF.

In this sample, this clonotype turned up many times. This chain links TRBV11-2 with TRBJ2-7; 10 bases map to TRBD2. The CDR3 contains 16 residues. In germline, CDR1 is SGHAT, CDR2 FQNNGV. The J segment lost 5 bases and the V segment lost 2 bases, leaving 9 bases of the junction unmatched. CDR3 DNA sequence: TGTGCCAGCAGCTTACTAGCGGGAGAGGGTAGGGACGAGCAGTACTTC. The encoded protein is CASSLLAGEGRDEQYF.

Regarding this clonotype: One base away lies a much larger clone, so this may be a sequencing read error. The CDR3 region is CASSHSRHMNQPQHF. The CDR3 DNA reads as TGTGCCAGCAGCCATTCGAGACACATGAATCAGCCCCAGCATTTT. The chain uses TRBV3-1 and TRBJ1-5; no clear D. Trimming cost V 3 bases and J 4 bases, with 13 bases left between them. Looked up from germline, CDR1 is LGHDT and CDR2 is YNNKEL (reference sequence). This CDR3 is built from 15 residues.